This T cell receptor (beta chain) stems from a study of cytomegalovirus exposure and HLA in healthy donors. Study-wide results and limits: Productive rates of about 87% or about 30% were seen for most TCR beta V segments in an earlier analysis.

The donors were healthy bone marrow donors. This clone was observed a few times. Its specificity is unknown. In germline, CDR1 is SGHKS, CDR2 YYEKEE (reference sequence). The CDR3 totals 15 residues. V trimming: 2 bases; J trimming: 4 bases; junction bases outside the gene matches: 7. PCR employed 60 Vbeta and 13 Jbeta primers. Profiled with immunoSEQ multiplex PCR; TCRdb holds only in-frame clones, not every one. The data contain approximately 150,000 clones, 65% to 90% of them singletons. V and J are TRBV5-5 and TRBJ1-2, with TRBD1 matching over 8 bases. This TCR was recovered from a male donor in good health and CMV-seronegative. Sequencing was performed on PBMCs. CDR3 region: CASSLSDRAGYGYTF. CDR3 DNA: TGTGCCAGCAGCTTATCGGACAGGGCTGGCTATGGCTACACCTTC.